The subject of this entry is one T cell receptor (beta chain). Its matching antigen is unknown. Only in-frame clones appear in the TCRdb table, and some are missing; sequencing was by immunoSEQ multiplex PCR. This table holds 100,000 to 120,000 clones, 89% found once. The entry originates in a study of T cell responses to AZD1222 COVID-19 vaccine. The V gene's germline CDR1 is KGHSH and CDR2 LQKENI. This CDR3 region has 13 residues. V trimming: 5 bases; J trimming: 6 bases; junction bases outside the gene matches: 3. Whole-study findings and limits: The study found Spike-specific TCR breadth and depth rose after two AZD1222 doses.

The origin of this receptor is an adult who received the AZD1222 COVID-19 vaccine. This chain uses TRBV18 with TRBJ2-1; 8 bases line up with TRBD2. The sequences come from peripheral blood, collected 28 days after the second AZD1222 dose. CDR3 nucleotides: TGTGCCAGCTCAATCGGGACTAGCAATGAGCAGTTCTTC. This sequence encodes CASSIGTSNEQFF.